Reported below is one T cell receptor beta chain. Its antigen is not yet known. Base quality data are lacking; no much larger clone is found one base away. For sequencing of the TCRbeta CDR3 region, genomic DNA was extracted from the sorted cells. The immunoSEQ Assay was used for sequencing of TCRbeta CDR3 regions. As stored in TCRdb, this immuneACCESS dataset retains in-frame rearrangements with V and J assigned. A fraction of the clones does not appear; measured against another copy, unresolved V genes explain less than half of the discrepancy, and the remainder lacks a known reason. Recorded for this sample are 50,000 or so clones; 86% of them occurred a single time. The top ten hold around 0.9% of the sample. Patients with autoimmune disease history or receiving systemic immunosuppression were excluded from the trial. Peripheral blood for TCR sequencing was collected from all dose cohorts at baseline, on cycle 4 day 1, and on cycle 7 day 1. Samples were obtained from an open-label, multicenter, first-in-human phase I dose-escalation trial of ivuxolimab. Adults with locally advanced or metastatic head and neck squamous cell, hepatocellular, melanoma or renal cell carcinoma were enrolled in the trial. Before TCR sequencing, CD4+ T cells and CD8+ T cells from peripheral blood were sorted into separate populations.

This sample stems from a study of OX40 agonist ivuxolimab in advanced cancers. Study-level background: Ivuxolimab was a fully human IgG2 agonistic monoclonal antibody targeting the costimulatory receptor OX40 (CD134). Peripheral TCRbeta sequencing aimed to test whether ivuxolimab altered TCR sequence diversity and caused clonal T-cell expansion. Of the roughly 52 dose-escalation patients, hepatocellular carcinoma was present in 19, melanoma in around 15, renal cell carcinoma in 9 and head and neck cancer in 9. The paper reports the monotherapy dose-escalation portion (N of about 50 patients) of the phase I ivuxolimab trial. Three dose-escalation patients achieved partial responses, one with hepatocellular carcinoma and two with cutaneous melanoma. Patients were allowed to have had prior anti-PD-1, anti-PD-L1 or anti-CTLA-4 therapy, and around 37% of the dose-escalation patients had previously received checkpoint inhibitors. Intravenous ivuxolimab was administered to patients every 2 weeks at six dose levels: 0.01, 0.1, 0.3, 1.5, 3 and 10 mg/kg. A male proportion of 70% to 90% and a mean age of approximately 61 years, ranging from roughly 23 to 90, were recorded for the dose-escalation cohort.

The V end loses 2 bases and the J end loses 9 bases, and a stretch of 8 bases separates them. The germline V gene specifies MNHNS as CDR1 and SASEGT as CDR2. Its CDR3 holds 12 amino acids, cysteine through phenylalanine. The sequence is cut down to CDR3 DNA, 36 bases in frame from base 1. On the study overall, not on this receptor specifically: The antigen specificity of the peripheral T cells that underwent clonal expansion was not determined. Low levels of normalized T-cell clonal expansion were also seen in some patients who did not respond. After ivuxolimab, expanded clones were on average more numerous among CD8+ T cells than among CD4+ T cells. In partial responders in the 0.1-3.0 mg/kg groups, normalized peripheral clonal expansion was found to be among the lowest, especially among CD8+ T cells. At doses of 0.1 to 3.0 mg/kg, clonal expansion of both CD4+ and CD8+ blood T cells was observed from baseline to week 6.

The rearranged chain carries TRBV6-1 and TRBJ1-5; the D gene remains uncertain. The source is an adult with an advanced solid tumor such as melanoma, head and neck, liver or kidney cancer. The source was CD4+ or CD8+ T cells sorted from blood, collected in a trial of the OX40 agonist ivuxolimab. This receptor carries the CDR3 CASSERVGPQHF. The sequenced DNA: TGTGCCAGCAGTGAACGGGTTGGGCCCCAGCATTTT.